The rows below give T cell receptor beta chains drawn from one sample of a study of blood T cell repertoires in COVID-19. Profiling relied on immunoSEQ multiplex PCR, and the TCRdb table lists in-frame clones only, not all of them. The table includes 310,000 or so clones, around 90% detected once. The sequencing input was peripheral blood. Every receptor here comes from a man aged 65-85 years with acute or convalescent COVID-19. Each CDR3 is given with its conserved first and last residue. A D gene is named only where the DNA matches it firmly. A clone size is listed for some rows: how often the clone was seen (once, few, many), or a class if it is expanded.

TRBV7-2	TRBJ2-7	NA	TRBD1	CASSLVDRATYEQYF	TGTGCCAGCAGCTTAGTCGACAGGGCTACCTACGAGCAGTACTTC
TRBV4-3	TRBJ2-3	NA	TRBD2	CASSQDLPGLAADTQYF	TGCGCCAGCAGCCAAGACCTCCCGGGACTAGCCGCAGATACGCAGTATTTT
TRBV6-5	TRBJ1-5	once	NA	CASSPGEDSNQPQHF	TGTGCCAGCAGCCCGGGGGAAGATAGCAATCAGCCCCAGCATTTT
TRBV5-5	TRBJ2-3	NA	NA	CASSLSGSRTSTDTQYF	TGTGCCAGCAGCTTAAGCGGTTCTAGGACTAGCACAGATACGCAGTATTTT
TRBV6-6	TRBJ1-4	NA	TRBD1	CASSYYPTGNGEKLFF	TGTGCCAGCAGTTACTATCCGACAGGGAACGGGGAAAAACTGTTTTTT
TRBV3-1/TRBV3-2	TRBJ1-5	NA	NA	CASSQQGSSNQPQHF	TGTGCCAGCAGCCAGCAGGGTTCCAGCAATCAGCCCCAGCATTTT
TRBV28	TRBJ2-1	NA	TRBD2	CASSLREGIDEQFF	TGTGCCAGCAGTTTGCGGGAGGGCATAGATGAGCAGTTCTTC
TRBV7-8	TRBJ2-1	NA	TRBD1	CASSQDRGNEQFF	TGTGCCAGCAGCCAGGACAGGGGCAATGAGCAGTTCTTC
TRBV11-3	TRBJ2-1	NA	TRBD1	CASRQGLNSGEQFF	TGTGCCAGCAGACAGGGGCTAAACTCGGGTGAGCAGTTCTTC
TRBV19	TRBJ1-5	NA	NA	CASSKGRGNRDQPQHF	TGTGCCAGTAGTAAAGGGAGGGGTAACCGGGATCAGCCCCAGCATTTT
TRBV7-9	TRBJ2-1	NA	NA	CASSHSAGRDEQFF	TGTGCCAGCAGTCACTCCGCGGGGCGGGATGAGCAGTTCTTC
TRBV10-2	TRBJ2-1	NA	NA	CASSSAGTYNEQFF	TGCGCCAGCAGTAGCGCGGGGACCTACAATGAGCAGTTCTTC
TRBV10-3	TRBJ1-2	NA	NA	CAISEREQGVGYTF	TGTGCCATCAGTGAGAGAGAACAGGGAGTAGGCTACACCTTC
TRBV29-1	TRBJ2-4	NA	TRBD2	CSVSGLAGKNIQYF	TGCAGCGTTTCTGGACTAGCGGGAAAAAACATTCAGTACTTC
TRBV7-9	TRBJ2-2	NA	TRBD2	CASSFTRGGPKELFF	TGTGCCAGCAGCTTCACGCGGGGGGGCCCGAAGGAGCTGTTTTTT
TRBV6-5	TRBJ1-1	NA	TRBD1	CASSLGQGSAFF	TGTGCCAGCAGCCTGGGACAGGGATCAGCTTTCTTT
TRBV6-1	TRBJ1-2	NA	TRBD1	CASSEMDRFRGYTF	TGTGCCAGCAGTGAAATGGACAGGTTTCGTGGCTACACCTTC
TRBV3-1/TRBV3-2	TRBJ1-2	NA	NA	CASSLGTLGYTF	TGTGCCAGCAGCCTCGGGACACTTGGCTACACCTTC
TRBV18	TRBJ1-5	NA	NA	CASSPSSEGGNQPQHF	TGTGCCAGCTCACCTTCCTCCGAGGGTGGCAATCAGCCCCAGCATTTT
TRBV25-1	TRBJ1-2	NA	TRBD1	CASRDRVIGGYTF	TGTGCCAGCAGGGACAGGGTTATTGGGGGCTACACCTTC
TRBV19	TRBJ2-1	NA	TRBD1	CASSPDRGANEQFF	TGTGCCAGTAGTCCGGACAGGGGGGCAAATGAGCAGTTCTTC
TRBV5-1	TRBJ2-2	NA	TRBD2	CASSFLAGVNTGELFF	TGCGCCAGCAGCTTTTTAGCGGGGGTCAACACCGGGGAGCTGTTTTTT
TRBV6-1	TRBJ1-5	once	NA	CASSEGANNQPQHF	TGTGCCAGCAGTGAAGGGGCGAACAATCAGCCCCAGCATTTT
TRBV3-1/TRBV3-2	TRBJ2-3	NA	NA	CASSQEAGGPGDTQYF	TGTGCCAGCAGCCAAGAGGCCGGGGGGCCAGGAGATACGCAGTATTTT
TRBV19	TRBJ1-1	NA	NA	CASSHAGYTEAFF	TGTGCCAGTAGTCACGCAGGTTACACTGAAGCTTTCTTT
TRBV6-6	TRBJ2-7	NA	TRBD2	CASTLAGGSYEQYF	TGTGCCAGCACCCTAGCGGGAGGGTCCTACGAGCAGTACTTC
TRBV28	TRBJ1-2	few	TRBD1	CASGTGEYGYTF	TGTGCCAGCGGTACAGGGGAGTATGGCTACACCTTC
TRBV4-2	TRBJ2-7	NA	TRBD2	CASSQDGQREVQYF	TGTGCCAGCAGCCAAGACGGTCAGCGGGAGGTGCAGTACTTC
TRBV5-1	TRBJ2-5	NA	TRBD2	CASSLGLAGEQETQYF	TGCGCCAGCAGCTTGGGCCTAGCGGGAGAGCAAGAGACCCAGTACTTC
TRBV5-4	TRBJ2-3	NA	TRBD2	CASSLDGGGLDTQYF	TGTGCCAGCAGCTTGGATGGCGGGGGATTGGATACGCAGTATTTT